The T cell receptor beta chain under discussion was sequenced for a study of blood T cells in healthy people across ages. Combining a sample-barcoded 5' primer with a J-beta primer mix, a second PCR ran for roughly 7 to 12 cycles. A tag from a template-switch adaptor with 12 random nucleotides marked each cDNA molecule. TCRdb re-derived calls from the 5' RACE reads in MiXCR, one entry per CDR3 protein. The data contain fewer than 1,000,000 distinct CDR3 sequences, roughly 44% of them singletons. The CDR3 is 13 amino acids. Sequencing was carried out using blood. The clonotype was recovered from a man in his 60s in good health. The V call is TRBV12-3 or TRBV12-4, the J call TRBJ2-1; no firm D call. The DNA end favors TRBJ2-7, so the J call may be wrong. For the CDR3, the DNA is TGTGCCAGCAAGGAAGGTACCTACAATGAGCAGTACTTC. This translates into CASKEGTYNEQYF.